This T cell receptor (beta chain) was sequenced in a study of T cell responses to AZD1222 COVID-19 vaccine (dated by TCRdb to 2020 to 2022). Looking at the study overall: AZD1222 recipients with second doses at about 4 weeks or about 12 weeks were pooled, because spike-specific TCR depth and breadth did not differ between schedules. Trial participants were enrolled by age into 18-55, 56-69 and 70-plus year subgroups, with roughly 160, 29 and 62 TCR-sequenced participants respectively. A total of 233 trial participants underwent TCR sequencing, of whom about 210 received two doses of AZD1222 and around 25 received two doses of the MenACWY control vaccine.

The paper as a whole reports these results and caveats: CD4 TCRs associated with the vaccine covered the entire spike protein, and the dominant responses were in regions 160-218 and 743-854. Because no day 14 peak-response samples were available, repertoires were characterized only after the peak T cell response. Conclusions about previously exposed vaccinees were limited because only six or seven AZD1222 recipients were SARS-CoV-2 seropositive at baseline. Reportedly, almost half of the unique spike-specific TCRs recognized epitopes lying outside the regions that are mutated in the B.1.351 and B.1.1.7 variants. A significant rise in spike-specific TCR breadth and depth was observed after two AZD1222 doses relative to day 0 and relative to MenACWY recipients. In the small 56-69-year group, the increase in depth fell short of significance, most likely because of low power. Most participants were white British and females outnumbered males, and the authors suggested that clonal diversity may have been underestimated.

Notes on this clone: Its antigen specificity is not known. No qualities accompany the bases; no much larger clone lies one base away.

The CDR3 regions of human TCRbeta chains were subjected to immunosequencing. In the source study's methods: Repertoire TCRs were checked for matches against a reference library of SARS-CoV-2-specific TCRs that had been generated using the MIRA antigen-specificity platform. Breadth was defined as the fraction of unique TCRs that were SARS-CoV-2-associated, and depth was defined as the fraction of total T cells that were SARS-CoV-2-associated. Using the MIRA data, each spike-specific TCR was assigned both to the spike region to which the TCR was reactive and to a CD4 or CD8 class. Log10-transformed breadth and depth values were compared by one-way ANOVA with Sidak's multiple comparisons tests. TCRdb limited this immuneACCESS table to in-frame rearrangements with V and J called. A share of clones is missing; checked studies link under half to unresolved V genes, and the rest is unexplained. Clone size and V and J calls were adopted from that table, with D and trimming inferred from the DNA. This sample holds about 130,000 clones; about nine tenths were observed only once. 1.4% to 1.5% of the sample belongs to the ten largest clones.

The sample's time point label is to be understood as: baseline before first vaccination. Vaccinee samples came from UK trials COV001 and COV002, including a single-blind randomized controlled phase 2/3 trial of AZD1222 (ChAdOx1 nCoV-19) in healthy adults. For TCRbeta chain sequencing, PBMC samples were collected from trial participants at day 0 and at day 28 after the second dose. The V and J ends are trimmed by 2 bases and 4 bases, leaving 14 bases between them. CDR1 and CDR2, per the germline V gene, are MGHRA and YSYEKL. The CDR3 has 15 amino acids, counting the end cysteine and phenylalanine. The kept DNA is CDR3 alone, 45 bases in frame from the first base.

Recombination linked TRBV4-1 to TRBJ1-2, with TRBD1 tentatively as D gene (6 bases match). The source is an adult in good health. Sample: peripheral blood, taken on day 0 of AZD1222 vaccination. The CDR3 reads as follows: CASSQSPGVVYGYTF. The sequenced DNA is TGCGCCAGCAGCCAAAGTCCAGGGGTGGTCTATGGCTACACCTTC.